Below are 32 T cell receptor beta chains sequenced from a single sample in a study of identical twins. Each CDR3 protein is one row after TCRdb ran MiXCR on the 5' RACE reads. The sample records more than 200,000 distinct CDR3 sequences, about an eighth being singletons. Input material: memory (CD45RO+) T cells sorted from blood. The origin of the receptors is a woman aged 18-30 years in good health.

V is TRBV20-1 and J is TRBJ1-4, with TRBD1 matching 9 bases. V gave up 0 bases and J gave up 6 bases; unmatched junction bases: 2. Per the germline V gene, CDR1 is DFQATT and CDR2 is SNEGSKA (reference sequence). The CDR3 covers 14 residues. CDR3 region: CSARDRTGDEKLFF. CDR3 in DNA: TGCAGTGCTAGAGACCGGACAGGGGATGAAAAACTGTTTTTT.

This clonotype was found a few times. V is TRBV4-3 and J is TRBJ2-1; D unresolved. With 0 bases removed from V and 5 bases from J, the gap between germline ends came to 11 bases. Germline V gene data show CDR1 as LGHNA and CDR2 as YSLEER. The length of the CDR3 is 15 residues. The CDR3 loop is CASSQDKFLHNEQFF. CDR3 bases: TGCGCCAGCAGCCAAGATAAGTTCCTCCACAATGAGCAGTTCTTC.

This chain connects TRBV10-3 to TRBJ2-7; maybe TRBD1 (6 bases). V gave up 9 bases and J gave up 6 bases, with 12 bases separating them. From germline, CDR1 is ENHRY and CDR2 SYGVKD. The CDR3 length is 11 residues. The CDR3 reads CAIMGTSEQYF. The CDR3 DNA reads TGTGCCATAATGGGGACATCCGAGCAGTACTTC.

The rearrangement links TRBV11-2 to TRBJ2-3; a possible D gene is TRBD1 (6 bases). Looked up from germline, CDR1 is SGHAT and CDR2 is FQNNGV. Deletions cut 2 bases from V and 0 bases from J, with 9 bases between. The CDR3 has 15 residues. As DNA, the CDR3 is TGTGCCAGCAGCTTATGGACAGTTAGCACAGATACGCAGTATTTT. This codes for CASSLWTVSTDTQYF. The full variable domain, completed using reference TRBV11-2 and TRBJ2-3, is EAGVAQSPRYKIIEKRQSVAFWCNPISGHATLYWYQQILGQGPKLLIQFQNNGVVDDSQLPKDRFSAERLKGVDSTLKIQPAKLEDSAVYLCASSLWTVSTDTQYFGPGTRLTVL.

In its sample, this clonotype was seen a few times. CDR3 residues: CSASLTGTSGYNEQFF. The CDR3 nucleotides are TGCAGTGCTAGCCTAACCGGGACTAGCGGGTACAATGAGCAGTTCTTC. This chain uses TRBV20-1 with TRBJ2-1, with 12 bases that match TRBD2. This CDR3 has 16 residues. CDR1 is DFQATT, CDR2 SNEGSKA, per germline (reference sequence). Trimming at V came to 3 bases and at J to 4 bases, leaving 7 bases not matched to a gene.

This clonotype has more than one count but fewer than ten. V and J are TRBV6-2 or TRBV6-3 and TRBJ1-5; D is unresolved. V was cut by 2 bases and J by 0 bases, with 11 bases left in between. Germline V gives CDR1 MNHEY, CDR2 SVGEGT. The CDR3 is 16 amino acids. Written as DNA, the CDR3 is TGTGCCAGCAGTTACATCCCCAGGCCTAGCAATCAGCCCCAGCATTTT. Protein sequence: CASSYIPRPSNQPQHF.

This chain joins TRBV2 and TRBJ2-7, with a tentative D call TRBD2 (5 bases). The CDR3 has 14 residues. V gave up 8 bases and J gave up 2 bases, with 16 bases separating them. CDR1 is SNHLY and CDR2 is FYNNEI in the germline V gene. CDR3 DNA: TGTGCCAGCGAAGGGTTATGGGGAGCCTACGAGCAGTACTTC. Its protein product is CASEGLWGAYEQYF.

The sample holds one count of this clonotype. V usage is TRBV3-1 and J usage is TRBJ2-1; possibly TRBD2 for D (6 bases). The CDR3 is made up of 15 amino acids. Trimming shortened V by 5 bases and J by 9 bases, and 20 bases separated the two germline ends. Germline lookup yields CDR1 LGHDT and CDR2 YNNKEL (reference sequence). CDR3 loop: CASSGRLVSGTEQFF. CDR3 DNA sequence: TGTGCCAGCAGCGGTCGACTAGTTTCCGGGACTGAGCAGTTCTTC.

The rearrangement uses TRBV9 and TRBJ2-2; D uncertain. Germline assignment: CDR1 SGDLS and CDR2 YYNGEE. V lost 0 bases and J lost 3, with 3 bases in between. CDR3 length equals 13 residues. CDR3 region: CASSVVDTGELFF. CDR3 nucleotides: TGTGCCAGCAGCGTAGTCGACACCGGGGAGCTGTTTTTT. The full variable domain, its missing parts supplied by reference TRBV9 and TRBJ2-2, is DSGVTQTPKHLITATGQRVTLRCSPRSGDLSVYWYQQSLDQGLQFLIQYYNGEERAKGNILERFSAQQFPDLHSELNLSSLELGDSALYFCASSVVDTGELFFGEGSRLTVL.

The V gene is TRBV6-5, the J gene TRBJ2-7; D may be TRBD2 (5 bases). The V end was cut by 2 bases, the J end by 6 bases, with 14 bases between. Germline loops: CDR1 MNHEY, CDR2 SVGAGI. The CDR3 is 14 amino acids. CDR3 nucleotide sequence: TGTGCCAGCAGTTACCGCGGGTCCCTAGGCGAGCAGTACTTC. Its protein is CASSYRGSLGEQYF.

The V call is TRBV5-1, the J call TRBJ1-6; D is undetermined. The CDR3 extends over 17 amino acids. CDR1 SGHRS and CDR2 YFSETQ come from the germline V gene. The V gene lost 4 bases and the J gene lost 9 bases, with 23 bases spanning the gap. The CDR3 region is CASSPTIISRISSPLHF. The CDR3 DNA is TGCGCCAGCAGCCCGACAATAATATCGAGGATATCTTCACCCCTCCACTTT. Full variable domain (outside the CDR3, taken from reference TRBV5-1 and TRBJ1-6): KAGVTQTPRYLIKTRGQQVTLSCSPISGHRSVSWYQQTPGQGLQFLFEYFSETQRNKGNFPGRFSGRQFSNSRSEMNVSTLELGDSALYLCASSPTIISRISSPLHFGNGTRLTVT.

This clonotype appeared many times. CDR3 DNA: TGCAGCGTTCTCCCTCAGTTATCTGGGGCCAACGTCCTGACTTTC. Its translation: CSVLPQLSGANVLTF. The rearrangement uses TRBV29-1 and TRBJ2-6; no reliable D call. The CDR3 runs 15 residues. Germline CDR1 reads SQVTM; CDR2 reads ANQGSEA. Trimming left V 5 bases short and J 1 base short, with 12 bases between.

This clonotype was observed many times. V gene TRBV29-1 combines with J gene TRBJ2-1, with 12 bases lining up with TRBD2. V shed 8 bases and J 4 bases; nucleotides not matched to a gene: 12. CDR1 SQVTM and CDR2 ANQGSEA come from the germline V gene. The CDR3 contains 16 residues. CDR3 amino acids: CSFPKLGTSGYNEQFF. CDR3 in DNA: TGCAGCTTCCCTAAGCTCGGGACTAGCGGGTACAATGAGCAGTTCTTC.

This clonotype came up a few times. V is TRBV12-3 or TRBV12-4 and J is TRBJ2-7, with unresolved D. V shed 1 base and J shed 3 bases, with 10 bases lying between them. CDR3 size: 14 residues. For the CDR3, the DNA is TGTGCCAGCAGTTTAGGAGGATTCAGCTACGAGCAGTACTTC. It codes for CASSLGGFSYEQYF.

This clonotype appeared many times. This chain joins TRBV27 and TRBJ1-2; D is unclear. Trimming took 5 bases from V and 2 from J, leaving 9 bases between them. From germline, CDR1 is MNHEY and CDR2 SMNVEV (reference sequence). The CDR3 runs 13 residues. The CDR3 reads CASSSVANYGYTF. The CDR3 DNA reads TGTGCCAGCAGTAGTGTCGCGAACTATGGCTACACCTTC.

The rearrangement joins TRBV7-8 to TRBJ2-2; 11 bases map to TRBD2. The CDR3 sequence is 16 residues long. The V and J ends lost 4 bases and 4 bases, in that order; junction bases with no gene match: 5. Germline assignment: CDR1 SGHVS and CDR2 FQNEAQ. The CDR3 DNA follows: TGTGCCAGCAGCTCCCAGGGACTAGCGGTCACCGGGGAGCTGTTTTTT. Amino acids: CASSSQGLAVTGELFF.

Only a few counts were recorded for this clonotype. This chain links TRBV14 with TRBJ1-4, with D possibly being TRBD1 (5 bases). There are 14 residues in the CDR3. Trimming removed 5 bases from V and 5 bases from J, with 12 bases in between. Germline V lookup: CDR1 SGHDN, CDR2 FVKESK. The CDR3 spells CASSSDRGNEKLFF. In DNA form, the CDR3 reads TGTGCCAGCAGCTCGGATAGGGGAAATGAAAAACTGTTTTTT.

This clonotype was picked up a small number of times. The chain combines TRBV5-1 with TRBJ1-6; D might be TRBD1 (5 bases). The germline V gene encodes CDR1 SGHRS and CDR2 YFSETQ. The CDR3 sequence is 15 residues long. The ends were cut back, 3 bases at V and 9 bases at J, with 16 bases in the middle. The CDR3 loop reads CASSSGTAARSPLHF. The CDR3 nucleotides are TGCGCCAGCAGCTCCGGGACCGCAGCGCGTTCACCCCTCCACTTT.

This clonotype was found a few times. The chain has TRBV14 and TRBJ2-3; D perhaps matches TRBD2 (5 bases). CDR3 length: 19 residues. The V end lost 3 bases, the J end lost 0 bases, and 22 bases lay between the germline ends. Germline loops: CDR1 SGHDN, CDR2 FVKESK. The DNA of the CDR3 is TGTGCCAGCAGCCACCTTACTAGGTCGGGCCCGTCTAGCACAGATACGCAGTATTTT. Protein sequence: CASSHLTRSGPSSTDTQYF.

The chain has TRBV20-1 and TRBJ1-4, with TRBD1 as a possible D gene (6 bases). This CDR3 contains 12 residues. Germline lookup yields CDR1 DFQATT and CDR2 SNEGSKA (reference sequence). CDR3 DNA sequence: TGCAGGGCCCAGGGGCCCAATGAAAAACTGTTTTTT. It is translated as CRAQGPNEKLFF.

Concerning this clonotype itself: At one end, the junction sequence differs from germline, possibly due to a read error. The J gene is TRBJ2-5, the V gene TRBV7-2, with D perhaps matching TRBD2 (5 bases). This CDR3 is 14 amino acids long. Germline V gives CDR1 SGHTA, CDR2 FQGNSA. CDR3 DNA sequence: TGTGCCAGCATCTTAGAAAAGAGTAGCGCGGCCCAGTACTTC. This sequence encodes CASILEKSSAAQYF. Filled out from reference TRBV7-2 and TRBJ2-5, the complete variable domain reads GAGVSQSPSNKVTEKGKDVELRCDPISGHTALYWYRQSLGQGLEFLIYFQGNSAPDKSGLPSDRFSAERTGGSVSTLTIQRTQQEDSAVYLCASILEKSSAAQYFGPGTRLLVL.

The V and J genes are TRBV7-2 and TRBJ2-7; D call uncertain. There are 13 residues in the CDR3. Per the germline V gene, CDR1 is SGHTA and CDR2 is FQGNSA. V shed 5 bases and J shed 6 bases, with 14 bases lying between them. CDR3 sequence reads: CASSPMTVGEQYF. Written as DNA, the CDR3 is TGTGCCAGCAGCCCGATGACGGTCGGCGAGCAGTACTTC.

The rearrangement joins TRBV20-1 to TRBJ2-7, with D perhaps matching TRBD1 or TRBD2 (5 bases each). Germline loops: CDR1 DFQATT, CDR2 SNEGSKA (reference sequence). V was pared by 6 bases and J by 3 bases, with 21 bases between. This CDR3 spans 15 amino acids. CDR3 sequence reads: CSARLPSEGYYEQYF. CDR3 bases: TGCAGTGCCCGTCTCCCAAGCGAGGGGTACTACGAGCAGTACTTC.

CDR3 nucleotide sequence: TGTGCCAGCAGCGTAGGAGGTTCAAGAGAAGCTTTCTTT. Residues: CASSVGGSREAFF. This rearrangement joins TRBV9 to TRBJ1-1; D remains ambiguous. The V gene lost 0 bases and the J gene lost 8 bases, with 11 bases spanning the gap. This CDR3 region has 13 residues. Germline CDR1 SGDLS, CDR2 YYNGEE.

This clonotype was observed a few times. The rearrangement uses TRBV20-1 and TRBJ1-2; perhaps TRBD1 as D (6 bases). This CDR3 region has 12 residues. The germline gives CDR1 DFQATT, CDR2 SNEGSKA (reference sequence). The V gene lost 5 bases and the J gene lost 4 bases, with 11 bases spanning the gap. The CDR3: CSAFTGSYGYTF. The CDR3 DNA follows: TGCAGTGCTTTTACAGGGAGCTATGGCTACACCTTC.

This clonotype was counted a few times. The chain couples TRBV27 to TRBJ2-7, with 8 bases identical to TRBD2. V was pared by 2 bases and J by 2 bases, with 5 bases of the junction left unmatched. Germline V gives CDR1 MNHEY, CDR2 SMNVEV (reference sequence). The CDR3 length is 15 residues. CDR3 in amino acids: CASSLKLAGTYEQYF. In DNA form, the CDR3 reads TGTGCCAGCAGTTTAAAGCTAGCGGGCACCTACGAGCAGTACTTC.

The CDR3 nucleotides read TGCAGTGCCGCCGGGGGGTCTGGGGGCACAGATACGCAGTATTTT. It yields the protein CSAAGGSGGTDTQYF. V gene TRBV20-1 combines with J gene TRBJ2-3; the match to TRBD2 covers 7 bases. The CDR3 consists of 15 residues. Germline CDR1 DFQATT, CDR2 SNEGSKA (reference sequence). J gave up 1 base and V 6 bases, and 10 bases lay outside the gene matches.

The sample holds a few counts of this clonotype. The chain links TRBV7-2 to TRBJ2-7; possibly TRBD1 or TRBD2 for D (5 bases each). The V gene lost 5 bases and the J gene lost 4 bases, with 15 bases spanning the gap. CDR3 length: 14 residues. Germline V gives CDR1 SGHTA, CDR2 FQGNSA. CDR3 sequence: CASSPGWRAYEQYF. CDR3 nucleotide sequence: TGTGCCAGCAGCCCAGGGTGGCGGGCGTACGAGCAGTACTTC. Supplemented by reference TRBV7-2 and TRBJ2-7, the full variable domain reads GAGVSQSPSNKVTEKGKDVELRCDPISGHTALYWYRQSLGQGLEFLIYFQGNSAPDKSGLPSDRFSAERTGGSVSTLTIQRTQQEDSAVYLCASSPGWRAYEQYFGPGTRLTVT.

This clonotype came up a few times. The genes are TRBV6-1 and TRBJ1-1; no reliable D call. The CDR3 consists of 12 residues. Germline CDR1 is MNHNS and CDR2 is SASEGT. V lost 4 bases and J lost 2, with 5 bases in between. The CDR3 reads CASSAYNTEAFF. The DNA for the CDR3 is TGTGCCAGCAGTGCTTATAACACTGAAGCTTTCTTT.

The genes are TRBV7-9 and TRBJ1-1; the D is unclear. Per germline, CDR1 SEHNR and CDR2 FQNEAQ (reference sequence). Trimming stripped 1 base from V and 1 base from J, with 13 bases between. CDR3 length equals 16 residues. The DNA for the CDR3 is TGTGCCAGCAGCTTAGACTGGGTGTTAGGGAACACTGAAGCTTTCTTT. Translating gives CASSLDWVLGNTEAFF.

This clonotype was detected many times. The rearrangement uses TRBV11-2 and TRBJ2-7; no clear D gene. Germline CDR1 is SGHAT and CDR2 is FQNNGV. The V end lost 5 bases, the J end lost 5 bases, and 10 bases lay between the germline ends. This CDR3 has 12 residues. The CDR3: CASSPWVNEQYF. The CDR3 DNA is TGTGCCAGCAGCCCCTGGGTAAACGAGCAGTACTTC.

This clonotype occurred many times. The gene calls are TRBV7-9 and TRBJ1-4; D is undetermined. V was cut by 8 bases and J by 7 bases, with 11 bases left in between. The CDR3 extends over 12 amino acids. Germline lookup yields CDR1 SEHNR and CDR2 FQNEAQ (reference sequence). DNA for the CDR3: TGTGCCAGCGCCCAGGAGAGTGAAAAACTGTTTTTT. Its protein product is CASAQESEKLFF.